One sample yielded the 26 T cell receptor beta chains listed below, sequenced in a study of CD8 T cells in Susac syndrome. About 0.45 to 1 ug RNA was reverse transcribed with random hexamers. TCRdb redid the calling of the immunoSEQ multiplex PCR reads with MiXCR, one entry per CDR3 protein. Among some 450,000 distinct CDR3 sequences listed, 75% to 90% were seen once. The source material was CD8+ T cells from PBMCs. These receptor sequences come from a human donor with multiple sclerosis.

The V and J genes are TRBV27 and TRBJ2-7; 7 bases line up with TRBD2. V shed 5 bases and J 0 bases; nucleotides not matched to a gene: 4. In germline, CDR1 is MNHEY, CDR2 SMNVEV (reference sequence). This CDR3 is 14 amino acids long. As DNA, the CDR3 is TGTGCCAGCAGTAAACTAGCGCCCTCCTACGAGCAGTACTTC. It specifies CASSKLAPSYEQYF.

This chain uses TRBV15 with TRBJ2-1; D is uncertain. V lost 5 bases, J lost 1 base, and 21 bases lay in between. Germline values: CDR1 LNHNV, CDR2 YYDKDF (reference sequence). The CDR3 consists of 18 residues. CDR3 residues: CATSVYSIKYSSYNEQFF. The DNA of the CDR3 is TGTGCCACCAGCGTCTATTCTATCAAGTATAGTTCCTACAATGAGCAGTTCTTC.

This sequence joins TRBV27 and TRBJ1-4, with a possible D match to TRBD1 (5 bases). CDR1 and CDR2 (germline): MNHEY, SMNVEV (reference sequence). The CDR3 totals 16 residues. Trimming took 5 bases from V and 0 from J, leaving 13 bases between them. The CDR3 is CASSPSGIATNEKLFF. The DNA for the CDR3 is TGTGCCAGCAGTCCCTCAGGGATAGCAACTAATGAAAAACTGTTTTTT.

The chain is built from TRBV3-1 and TRBJ2-5; D is perhaps TRBD1 or TRBD2 (5 bases each). The V end was cut by 3 bases, the J end by 3 bases, with 11 bases between. This CDR3 has 14 residues. The germline V gene has CDR1 LGHDT and CDR2 YNNKEL (reference sequence). This chain's CDR3 is CASSHGLGEETQYF. CDR3 in DNA: TGTGCCAGCAGCCATGGACTGGGGGAAGAGACCCAGTACTTC.

The rearrangement links TRBV6-5 to TRBJ2-7, with TRBD1 matching over 8 bases. CDR3 length: 15 amino acids. V lost 8 bases to trimming and J lost 3 bases; unmatched junction nucleotides: 12. In germline, CDR1 is MNHEY, CDR2 SVGAGI. Written as DNA, the CDR3 is TGTGCCAGCGGATCGTGGAGACAGGGGTTCTACGAGCAGTACTTC. Translating gives CASGSWRQGFYEQYF.

This clonotype has only a few counts. The chain links TRBV27 to TRBJ2-7, with 9 bases fitting TRBD2. The junction had 4 bases not matched to a gene; V was cut back by 4 bases and J by 3 bases. Germline V CDR1 and CDR2: MNHEY, SMNVEV (reference sequence). This CDR3 contains 14 residues. The CDR3 nucleotides are TGTGCCAGCAGTTATGGTAGCGGGAGCTACGAGCAGTACTTC. Protein: CASSYGSGSYEQYF.

CDR3 residues: CASSAPLQSSYNEQFF. The CDR3 region has the DNA TGTGCCAGCAGTGCGCCCCTACAAAGCTCCTACAATGAGCAGTTCTTC. This chain uses TRBV28 with TRBJ2-1; D unclear. Germline loops: CDR1 MDHEN, CDR2 SYDVKM. The CDR3 has 16 residues. The germline V and J ends were trimmed by 5 bases and 0 bases, with 14 bases remaining between them.

The chain recombines TRBV20-1 with TRBJ2-3; D remains unclear. V lost 0 bases and J lost 3, with 7 bases in between. Germline V gene sequence: CDR1 DFQATT, CDR2 SNEGSKA (reference sequence). This CDR3 contains 13 residues. CDR3 amino acids: CSARDLRTDTQYF. The CDR3 nucleotides read TGCAGTGCTAGAGATCTAAGGACAGATACGCAGTATTTT.

The V call is TRBV4-1, the J call TRBJ1-2; possible D gene TRBD1, 5 bases. Germline CDR1 is MGHRA and CDR2 is YSYEKL. V lost 0 bases to trimming and J lost 6 bases, with 14 bases between them. There are 15 residues in the CDR3. The CDR3 bases are TGCGCCAGCAGCCAAGATATGGGGGGAGTGAATGGCTACACCTTC. Its translation is CASSQDMGGVNGYTF.

This rearrangement joins TRBV11-2 to TRBJ2-7; D is possibly TRBD2 (5 bases). There are 14 residues in the CDR3. V was cut by 1 base and J by 7 bases, with 14 bases left in between. The germline V gene has CDR1 SGHAT and CDR2 FQNNGV. CDR3 in amino acids: CASSLVLGPGEQYF. DNA of the CDR3: TGTGCCAGCAGCTTAGTTCTTGGCCCGGGGGAGCAGTACTTC.

V is TRBV5-1 and J is TRBJ1-1, with a weak D call TRBD1 (5 bases). CDR3 length: 14 residues. Germline CDR1 SGHRS, CDR2 YFSETQ. V lost 6 bases to trimming and J lost 4 bases, with 16 bases between them. The CDR3: CASNGQGGGTEAFF. The CDR3 DNA sequence: TGCGCCAGCAATGGCCAGGGAGGAGGCACTGAAGCTTTCTTT.

The chain employs TRBV7-9 and TRBJ1-5; TRBD1 is a possible D gene (6 bases). Germline loops: CDR1 SEHNR, CDR2 FQNEAQ (reference sequence). The CDR3 covers 18 residues. V shed 0 bases and J shed 7 bases, with 22 bases lying between them. The CDR3 loop is CASSLAWGRGAIRQPQHF. The CDR3 DNA sequence: TGTGCCAGCAGCTTAGCGTGGGGACGGGGGGCGATAAGGCAGCCCCAGCATTTT.

This rearrangement joins TRBV27 to TRBJ2-7; D could derive from TRBD1 or TRBD2 (6 bases each). Germline CDR1 MNHEY, CDR2 SMNVEV (reference sequence). Trimming left V 0 bases short and J 4 bases short, with 19 bases between. CDR3 length: 17 residues. In nucleotides, the CDR3 is TGTGCCAGCAGTTTATCATGGGATGGGGGGCGGTTTTACGAGCAGTACTTC. Its protein is CASSLSWDGGRFYEQYF.

The chain combines TRBV7-9 with TRBJ2-1; 11 bases line up with TRBD2. Germline values: CDR1 SEHNR, CDR2 FQNEAQ (reference sequence). This CDR3 is built from 17 residues. V shed 8 bases and J 2 bases; nucleotides not matched to a gene: 11. CDR3 region: CASWHAETSGAYNEQFF. The CDR3 nucleotides are TGTGCCAGCTGGCACGCCGAGACTAGCGGGGCCTACAATGAGCAGTTCTTC.

The chain has TRBV19 and TRBJ1-1, with 8 positions matching TRBD1. V shed 6 bases, J shed 3 bases, and the junction held 9 bases outside the gene matches. Germline V gives CDR1 LNHDA, CDR2 SQIVND (reference sequence). The CDR3 loop spans 15 amino acids. The CDR3, as DNA: TGTGCCAGTAGGCCCGACAGGGGAGGGGACACTGAAGCTTTCTTT. This translates into CASRPDRGGDTEAFF.

The chain carries TRBV6-1 and TRBJ1-1; D is perhaps TRBD1 (6 bases). The CDR3 runs to 13 residues. V was clipped by 8 bases and J by 1 base, with 11 bases between them. Per the germline V gene, CDR1 is MNHNS and CDR2 is SASEGT. The CDR3 spells CASSGGRNTEAFF. CDR3 sequence (DNA): TGTGCCAGCTCTGGGGGCCGGAACACTGAAGCTTTCTTT.

This chain uses TRBV14 with TRBJ2-5, with 8 nucleotides matching TRBD2. Germline V gene data show CDR1 as SGHDN and CDR2 as FVKESK. This CDR3 spans 14 amino acids. J gave up 4 bases and V 1 base, and 2 bases lay outside the gene matches. This CDR3 reads CASSQGGRRETQYF. CDR3 bases: TGTGCCAGCAGCCAAGGCGGGAGGAGAGAGACCCAGTACTTC.

V and J are TRBV7-6 and TRBJ1-3; the D is unclear. The germline V and J ends were trimmed by 8 bases and 0 bases, with 14 bases remaining between them. Germline values: CDR1 SGHVS, CDR2 FNYEAQ. This CDR3 has 15 amino acids. The chain's CDR3 is CASRQYQSSGNTIYF. CDR3 bases: TGTGCCAGCCGTCAGTACCAGAGCTCTGGAAACACCATATATTTT. Full variable domain (missing parts from reference TRBV7-6 and TRBJ1-3): GAGVSQSPRYKVTKRGQDVALRCDPISGHVSLYWYRQALGQGPEFLTYFNYEAQQDKSGLPNDRFSAERPEGSISTLTIQRTEQRDSAMYRCASRQYQSSGNTIYFGEGSWLTVV.

The chain has TRBV18 and TRBJ2-1; D ambiguous. The V gene lost 0 bases and the J gene lost 5 bases, with 5 bases spanning the gap. The CDR3 runs 13 residues. Per germline, CDR1 KGHSH and CDR2 LQKENI. The CDR3 DNA follows: TGTGCCAGCTCACCACCGTCTGACAATGAGCAGTTCTTC. This codes for CASSPPSDNEQFF.

This chain links TRBV7-6 with TRBJ2-1; 11 bases are a match to TRBD2. Germline V gene data show CDR1 as SGHVS and CDR2 as FNYEAQ. This CDR3 contains 16 residues. J gave up 6 bases and V 4 bases, and 8 bases lay outside the gene matches. The CDR3 sequence is CASSSFSGRGGNEQFF. CDR3 bases: TGTGCCAGCAGCTCGTTTAGCGGGAGGGGGGGCAATGAGCAGTTCTTC.

The gene calls are TRBV11-2 and TRBJ1-4; a possible D gene is TRBD1 (5 bases). V was shortened by 4 bases and J by 6 bases, with 18 bases between the two germline ends. The CDR3 has 16 amino acids. Germline V CDR1 and CDR2: SGHAT, FQNNGV. This CDR3 is CASSYPLGDVDEKLFF. The CDR3 nucleotides are TGTGCCAGCAGCTACCCCCTAGGGGACGTAGATGAAAAACTGTTTTTT.

The chain is built from TRBV2 and TRBJ1-5; unclear D gene. V lost 6 bases and J lost 0, with 12 bases in between. Germline lookup yields CDR1 SNHLY and CDR2 FYNNEI. The CDR3 runs 15 residues. CDR3 amino acids: CASRRTWDSNQPQHF. As DNA, the CDR3 is TGTGCCAGCAGGCGGACGTGGGATAGCAATCAGCCCCAGCATTTT.

The chain couples TRBV5-4 to TRBJ2-1; 8 bases line up with TRBD2. This CDR3 comprises 16 residues. Germline V gene data show CDR1 as SGHNT and CDR2 as YYREEE (reference sequence). V was pared by 1 base and J by 5 bases, with 8 bases of the junction left unmatched. DNA of the CDR3: TGTGCCAGCAGCTTGATGGGTGACGGGAGGGACAATGAGCAGTTCTTC. Its protein product is CASSLMGDGRDNEQFF. Complete variable domain (other parts from reference TRBV5-4 and TRBJ2-1): ETGVTQSPTHLIKTRGQQVTLRCSSQSGHNTVSWYQQALGQGPQFIFQYYREEENGRGNFPPRFSGLQFPNYSSELNVNALELDDSALYLCASSLMGDGRDNEQFFGPGTRLTVL.

Details on this clonotype: Relative to the germline gene, one junction end is altered; a read error may explain this. The chain recombines TRBV3-1 with TRBJ1-2; unclear D gene. The length of the CDR3 is 15 residues. Germline CDR1 reads LGHDT; CDR2 reads YNNKEL (reference sequence). The CDR3 coding sequence is TGCGCCAGCAGCTCACATCCGACACATATCCAACTTTACACCTTC. It translates to CASSSHPTHIQLYTF.

V usage is TRBV11-2 and J usage is TRBJ2-2; TRBD2 matches 9 bases. This CDR3 comprises 17 residues. The trim removed 0 bases at V and 3 bases at J, leaving 5 bases unmatched. CDR1 is SGHAT, CDR2 FQNNGV, per germline. CDR3 bases: TGTGCCAGCAGCTTAGATCTAGCGGGGAGATACACCGGGGAGCTGTTTTTT. Protein: CASSLDLAGRYTGELFF. The whole variable domain, remainder taken from reference TRBV11-2 and TRBJ2-2, is EAGVAQSPRYKIIEKRQSVAFWCNPISGHATLYWYQQILGQGPKLLIQFQNNGVVDDSQLPKDRFSAERLKGVDSTLKIQPAKLEDSAVYLCASSLDLAGRYTGELFFGEGSRLTVL.

This clonotype was observed a single time. The chain recombines TRBV23-1 with TRBJ2-5; TRBD2 agrees at 7 bases. TRBV23-1 has ORF status, its function being uncertain. With 4 bases clipped from V and 5 bases from J, the junction kept 10 bases outside the gene matches. This CDR3 has 15 amino acids. In DNA form, the CDR3 reads TGCGCCAGCAGTCGATGGGCTAGCGGTTTTGAGACCCAGTACTTC. Protein product: CASSRWASGFETQYF.